The present entry profiles one T cell receptor (beta chain) with its context. The antigen is undetermined. These data originate in a study of cytomegalovirus exposure and HLA in healthy donors. The CDR3 has 13 residues. Germline loops: CDR1 SGHTA, CDR2 FQGNSA. V shed 4 bases, J shed 5 bases, and the junction held 3 bases outside the gene matches. Overall study findings and caveats: Researchers counted around 170 TCR beta chains as cytomegalovirus-associated. Many donors shared some public TCRs, even though most TCR sequences were rare. Reported results showed that the classifier diagnosed cytomegalovirus status with high specificity and sensitivity. A later analysis found first-cohort TCR clusters tended to co-occur in the 90 to 150 validation repertoires.

Assay: immunoSEQ multiplex PCR; the TCRdb copy retains only in-frame clones and omits some. The data show roughly 47,000 clones, over 85% seen once. The gene calls are TRBV7-2 and TRBJ2-5; 8 nucleotides align to TRBD2. Sequenced input: PBMCs. The clonotype comes from a young woman in good health and CMV-seronegative. The CDR3 coding sequence is TGTGCCAGCAGCTCAATAGCGGGGGAGACCCAGTACTTC. It encodes CASSSIAGETQYF.